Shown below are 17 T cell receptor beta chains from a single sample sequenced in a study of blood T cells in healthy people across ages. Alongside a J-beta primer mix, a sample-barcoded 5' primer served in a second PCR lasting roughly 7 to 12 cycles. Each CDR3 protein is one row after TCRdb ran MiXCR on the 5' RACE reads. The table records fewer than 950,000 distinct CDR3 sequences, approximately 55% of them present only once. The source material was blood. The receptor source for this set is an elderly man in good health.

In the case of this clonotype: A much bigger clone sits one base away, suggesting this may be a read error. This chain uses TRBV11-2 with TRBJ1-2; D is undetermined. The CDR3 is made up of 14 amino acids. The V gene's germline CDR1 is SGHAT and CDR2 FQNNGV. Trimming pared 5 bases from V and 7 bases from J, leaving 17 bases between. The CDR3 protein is CASSPGLEYGGYTF. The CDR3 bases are TGTGCCAGCAGCCCCGGCCTAGAGTATGGTGGCTACACCTTC.

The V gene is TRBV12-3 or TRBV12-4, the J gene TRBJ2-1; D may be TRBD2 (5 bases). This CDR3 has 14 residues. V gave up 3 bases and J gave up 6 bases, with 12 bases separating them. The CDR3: CASSFGLAVNEQFF. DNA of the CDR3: TGTGCCAGCAGTTTTGGGCTAGCTGTCAATGAGCAGTTCTTC.

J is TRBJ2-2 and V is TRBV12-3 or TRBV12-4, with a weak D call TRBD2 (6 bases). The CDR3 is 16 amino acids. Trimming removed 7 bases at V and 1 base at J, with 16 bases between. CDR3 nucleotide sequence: TGTGCCAGCACTGGAACCGGGAGTAAGAACACCGGGGAGCTGTTTTTT. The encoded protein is CASTGTGSKNTGELFF.

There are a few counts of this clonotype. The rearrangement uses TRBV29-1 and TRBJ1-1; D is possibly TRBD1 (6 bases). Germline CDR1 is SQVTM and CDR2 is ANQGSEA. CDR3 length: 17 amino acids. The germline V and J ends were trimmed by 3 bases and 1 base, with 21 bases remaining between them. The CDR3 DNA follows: TGCAGCGTTGACCCCCACAGGGCCTTAGGTCGGAACACTGAAGCTTTCTTT. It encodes CSVDPHRALGRNTEAFF.

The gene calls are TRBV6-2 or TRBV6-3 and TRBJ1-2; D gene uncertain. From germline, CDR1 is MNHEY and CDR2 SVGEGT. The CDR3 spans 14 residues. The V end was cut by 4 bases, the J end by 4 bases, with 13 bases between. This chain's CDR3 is CASSWSAPAYGYTF. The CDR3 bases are TGTGCCAGCAGTTGGTCAGCCCCAGCCTATGGCTACACCTTC.

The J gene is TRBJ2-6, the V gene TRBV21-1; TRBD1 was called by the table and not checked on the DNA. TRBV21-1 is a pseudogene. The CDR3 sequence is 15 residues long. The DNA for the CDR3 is TGTGCCAAGGGACAGGGGAGGCCTGGGGCCAACGTCCTGACTTTC. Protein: CAKGQGRPGANVLTF.

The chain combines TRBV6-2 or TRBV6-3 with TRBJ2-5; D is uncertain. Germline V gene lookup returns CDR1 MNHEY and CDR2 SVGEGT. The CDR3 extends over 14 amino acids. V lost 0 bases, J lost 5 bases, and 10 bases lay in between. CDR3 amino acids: CASSYSSQGETQYF. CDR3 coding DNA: TGTGCCAGCAGTTACTCGAGTCAAGGGGAGACCCAGTACTTC.

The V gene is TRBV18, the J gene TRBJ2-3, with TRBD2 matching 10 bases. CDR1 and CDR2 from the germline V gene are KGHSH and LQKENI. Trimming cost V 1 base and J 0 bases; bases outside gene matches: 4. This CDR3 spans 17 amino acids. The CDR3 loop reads CASSPLEAGGSTDTQYF. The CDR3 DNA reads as TGTGCCAGCTCACCACTTGAAGCGGGAGGGAGCACAGATACGCAGTATTTT.

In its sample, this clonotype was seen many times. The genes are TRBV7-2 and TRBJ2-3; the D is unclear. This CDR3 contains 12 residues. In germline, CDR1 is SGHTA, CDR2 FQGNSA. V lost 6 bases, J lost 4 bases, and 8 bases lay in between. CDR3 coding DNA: TGTGCCAGCAGGCGATCCGCAGATACGCAGTATTTT. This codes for CASRRSADTQYF. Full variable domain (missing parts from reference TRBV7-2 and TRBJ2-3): GAGVSQSPSNKVTEKGKDVELRCDPISGHTALYWYRQSLGQGLEFLIYFQGNSAPDKSGLPSDRFSAERTGGSVSTLTIQRTQQEDSAVYLCASRRSADTQYFGPGTRLTVL.

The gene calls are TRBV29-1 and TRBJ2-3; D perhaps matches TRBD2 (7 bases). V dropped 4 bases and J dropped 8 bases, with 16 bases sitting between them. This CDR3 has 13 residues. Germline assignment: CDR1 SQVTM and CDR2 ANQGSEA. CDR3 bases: TGCAGCGTTGGGCAGCGGAGGGGGGGTACGCAGTATTTT. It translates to CSVGQRRGGTQYF.

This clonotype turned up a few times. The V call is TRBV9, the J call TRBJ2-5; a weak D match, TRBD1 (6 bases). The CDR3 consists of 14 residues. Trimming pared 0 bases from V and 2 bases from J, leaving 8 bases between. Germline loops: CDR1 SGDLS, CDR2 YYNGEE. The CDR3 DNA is TGTGCCAGCAGCGTAGGTGGACAGCAAGAGACCCAGTACTTC. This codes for CASSVGGQQETQYF.

The CDR3 sequence: CASSPDRDKNTEAFF. For the CDR3, the DNA is TGCGCCAGCAGCCCCGACCGGGACAAGAACACTGAAGCTTTCTTT. The chain employs TRBV5-1 and TRBJ1-1, with TRBD1 as a possible D gene (6 bases). Germline lookup yields CDR1 SGHRS and CDR2 YFSETQ. The CDR3 extends over 15 amino acids. Trimming shortened V by 4 bases and J by 1 base, and 14 bases separated the two germline ends.

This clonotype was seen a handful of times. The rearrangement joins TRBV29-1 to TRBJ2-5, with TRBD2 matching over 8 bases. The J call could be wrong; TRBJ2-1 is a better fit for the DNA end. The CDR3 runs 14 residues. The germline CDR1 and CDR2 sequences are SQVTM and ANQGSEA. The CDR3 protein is CSVDFGRGKETQFF. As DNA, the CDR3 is TGCAGCGTTGATTTCGGGAGGGGAAAAGAGACCCAGTTCTTC.

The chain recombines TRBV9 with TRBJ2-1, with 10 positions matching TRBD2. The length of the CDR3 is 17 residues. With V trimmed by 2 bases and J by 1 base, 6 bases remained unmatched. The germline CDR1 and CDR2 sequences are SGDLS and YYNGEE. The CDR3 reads CASSVSGTSASYNEQFF. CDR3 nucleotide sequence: TGTGCCAGCAGCGTCTCCGGGACTAGCGCTTCCTACAATGAGCAGTTCTTC.

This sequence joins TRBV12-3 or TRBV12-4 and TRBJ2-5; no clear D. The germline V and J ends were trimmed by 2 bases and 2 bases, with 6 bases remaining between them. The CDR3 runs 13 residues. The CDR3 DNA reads TGTGCCAGCAGTTTATACGGTCAAGAGACCCAGTACTTC. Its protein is CASSLYGQETQYF.

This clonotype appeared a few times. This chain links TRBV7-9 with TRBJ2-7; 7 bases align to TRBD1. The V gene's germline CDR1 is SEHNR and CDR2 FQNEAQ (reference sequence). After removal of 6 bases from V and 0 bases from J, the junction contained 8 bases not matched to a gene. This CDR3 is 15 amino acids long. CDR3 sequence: CASSSRDRFSYEQYF. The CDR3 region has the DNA TGTGCCAGCAGTTCCCGGGACAGATTCTCCTACGAGCAGTACTTC.

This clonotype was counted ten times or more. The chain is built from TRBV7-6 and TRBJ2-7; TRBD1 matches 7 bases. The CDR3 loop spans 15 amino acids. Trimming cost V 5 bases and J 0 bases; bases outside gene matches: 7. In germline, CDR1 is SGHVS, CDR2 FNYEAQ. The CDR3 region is CASSPPGGRSYEQYF. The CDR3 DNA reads TGTGCCAGCAGCCCTCCAGGGGGACGCTCCTACGAGCAGTACTTC.